Listed below are T cell receptor beta chains from one sample, sequenced in a study of blood T cell repertoires in COVID-19. The table came from immunoSEQ multiplex PCR; TCRdb's copy has only in-frame clones and leaves some out. In the table there are fewer than 400,000 clones, about 88% of which are singletons. Sample: peripheral blood. These receptors came from a human donor in a cohort sampled during active COVID-19. The CDR3 runs from the conserved cysteine through the conserved F or W. The D gene is left open where the match is weak. A clone size is listed for some rows: how often the clone was seen (once, few, many), or a class if it is expanded.

TRBJ2-7 | TRBV6-6 | - | - | CASRHDSASYEQYF | TGTGCCAGCAGACACGACTCCGCGTCCTACGAGCAGTACTTC
TRBJ1-2 | TRBV2 | - | once | CASSNSNYGYTF | TGTGCCAGCAGCAATAGCAACTATGGCTACACCTTC
TRBJ1-1 | TRBV4-1 | - | - | CASSQDLRAGMNTEAFF | TGCGCCAGCAGCCAAGATCTTCGTGCAGGGATGAACACTGAAGCTTTCTTT
TRBJ2-3 | TRBV5-1 | - | - | CASSSEGRTRIGDTQYF | TGCGCCAGCAGCTCGGAGGGGCGGACCAGAATCGGGGATACGCAGTATTTT
TRBJ1-2 | TRBV29-1 | TRBD1 | - | CSTRQGAVGYTF | TGCAGCACGCGACAGGGGGCAGTCGGCTACACCTTC
TRBJ1-1 | TRBV15 | TRBD1 | - | CATSRDYSGTGVRGGEAFF | TGTGCCACCAGCAGAGATTATTCCGGGACAGGGGTGCGTGGTGGTGAAGCTTTCTTT
TRBJ1-1 | TRBV9 | TRBD1 | - | CASSVETGETEAFF | TGTGCCAGCAGCGTTGAGACAGGGGAGACTGAAGCTTTCTTT
TRBJ2-5 | TRBV19 | - | once | CASSITQRETQYF | TGTGCCAGTAGTATAACACAACGAGAGACCCAGTACTTC
TRBJ1-4 | TRBV5-4 | TRBD1 | - | CASSSRDRNEKLFF | TGTGCCAGCAGCTCCCGGGACAGGAACGAAAAACTGTTTTTT
TRBJ2-1 | TRBV5-1 | - | once | CASSLDPENNEQFF | TGCGCCAGCAGCTTGGATCCCGAGAACAATGAGCAGTTCTTC
TRBJ2-7 | TRBV9 | TRBD1 | - | CASSRDRGLEQYF | TGTGCCAGCAGCAGGGACAGGGGGCTCGAGCAGTACTTC
TRBJ2-3 | TRBV2 | TRBD2 | - | CASTLAGDFTDTQYF | TGTGCCAGCACCTTAGCGGGGGACTTCACAGATACGCAGTATTTT
TRBJ2-1 | TRBV5-1 | - | - | CASSFEANTEGNEQFF | TGCGCCAGCAGCTTTGAGGCCAACACGGAGGGTAATGAGCAGTTCTTC
TRBJ1-1 | TRBV24-1 | - | - | CATSDLAPHTVLNTEAFF | TGTGCCACCAGTGATTTGGCACCCCACACCGTCTTGAACACTGAAGCTTTCTTT
TRBJ2-1 | TRBV6-5 | TRBD1 | few | CASSLDRGDNEQFF | TGTGCCAGCAGTCTAGACAGGGGGGACAATGAGCAGTTCTTC
TRBJ1-2 | TRBV3-1/TRBV3-2 | - | - | CASSHAGRGSYGYTF | TGTGCCAGCAGCCATGCTGGGAGGGGATCCTATGGCTACACCTTC
TRBJ2-7 | TRBV30 | - | - | CAWSVSTVSYEQYF | TGTGCCTGGAGTGTATCGACAGTCTCCTACGAGCAGTACTTC
TRBJ1-1 | TRBV28 | TRBD1 | - | CASSPQGALTEAFF | TGTGCCAGCAGTCCCCAGGGGGCACTCACTGAAGCTTTCTTT
TRBJ2-3 | TRBV27 | - | - | CASSRLTSLDGDTQYF | TGTGCCAGCAGTCGACTCACTAGTCTGGATGGAGATACGCAGTATTTT
TRBJ1-2 | TRBV7-3 | TRBD1 | once | CASSLGTGGSGYTF | TGTGCCAGCAGCCTCGGGACAGGGGGCAGCGGCTACACCTTC
TRBJ2-3 | TRBV2 | - | - | CASSEGPRGTARTDTQYF | TGTGCCAGCAGTGAAGGACCCCGGGGGACAGCGCGCACAGATACGCAGTATTTT
TRBJ1-1 | TRBV9 | TRBD1 | - | CASSQGPGTGEGRAFF | TGTGCCAGCAGCCAAGGGCCCGGGACAGGGGAGGGGAGGGCTTTCTTT
TRBJ1-2 | TRBV30 | - | - | CAWSVRATYGYTF | TGTGCCTGGAGTGTGAGGGCTACCTATGGCTACACCTTC
TRBJ2-2 | TRBV20-1 | TRBD2 | - | CSASPSGLNTGELFF | TGCAGTGCTAGTCCTAGCGGGCTGAACACCGGGGAGCTGTTTTTT
TRBJ2-1 | TRBV25-1 | - | - | CASSRSSAADNEQFF | TGTGCCAGTAGTCGAAGTTCGGCCGCGGACAATGAGCAGTTCTTC
TRBJ2-5 | TRBV30 | - | once | CASRDRRYQETQYF | TGTGCCTCTAGGGATCGGAGGTACCAAGAGACCCAGTACTTC
TRBJ1-2 | TRBV25-1 | - | - | CASSEHTGGARNGYTF | TGTGCCAGCAGTGAGCACACGGGGGGGGCGCGTAATGGCTACACCTTC
TRBJ2-3 | TRBV9 | - | - | CASSVLAISSTDTQYF | TGTGCCAGCAGCGTACTAGCGATATCTAGCACAGATACGCAGTATTTT
TRBJ1-4 | TRBV5-8 | TRBD1 | once | CASSLVDRGNEKLFF | TGTGCCAGCAGCTTGGTCGACAGGGGTAATGAAAAACTGTTTTTT
TRBJ1-4 | TRBV19 | - | - | CASAPMTSTNEKLFF | TGTGCCAGTGCACCTATGACATCAACTAATGAAAAACTGTTTTTT
TRBJ2-1 | TRBV7-9 | - | - | CASSLYTYNEQFF | TGTGCCAGCAGCTTATATACCTACAATGAGCAGTTCTTC
TRBJ1-1 | TRBV18 | - | - | CASSPTRNTEAFF | TGTGCCAGCTCACCAACAAGGAACACTGAAGCTTTCTTT
TRBJ1-6 | TRBV4-1 | TRBD1 | once | CASSQDALQGSGNNSPLHF | TGCGCCAGCAGCCAAGATGCCTTACAGGGGTCGGGAAATAATTCACCCCTCCACTTT
TRBJ2-7 | TRBV19 | TRBD1 | - | CASSITGGYEQYF | TGTGCCAGTAGTATTACAGGGGGCTACGAGCAGTACTTC
TRBJ2-7 | TRBV14 | - | - | CASRREEGNEQYF | TGTGCCAGCAGGCGAGAAGAGGGAAACGAGCAGTACTTC
TRBJ2-7 | TRBV19 | TRBD1 | - | CASSIHRGRDEQYF | TGTGCCAGTAGTATCCACAGGGGGCGCGACGAGCAGTACTTC
TRBJ1-2 | TRBV5-8 | TRBD1 | - | CASSLEGTGVYGYTF | TGTGCCAGCAGCTTGGAAGGGACAGGCGTCTATGGCTACACCTTC
TRBJ2-1 | TRBV9 | TRBD2 | - | CASSVGRGGLLYNEQFF | TGTGCCAGCAGCGTAGGGCGGGGGGGCCTCCTCTACAATGAGCAGTTCTTC
TRBJ2-7 | TRBV9 | TRBD1 | - | CASSRWDSQDYEQYF | TGTGCCAGCAGCAGATGGGACAGTCAAGACTACGAGCAGTACTTC
TRBJ1-6 | TRBV7-8 | - | few | CASSPGTYNSPLHF | TGTGCCAGCAGCCCCGGGACCTATAATTCACCCCTCCACTTT
TRBJ2-3 | TRBV4-1 | TRBD1 | - | CASSRLWDSSTDTQYF | TGCGCCAGCAGCCGGCTTTGGGACAGTAGTACAGATACGCAGTATTTT
TRBJ2-7 | TRBV5-1 | TRBD2 | - | CASSLKSLAGNYEQYF | TGCGCCAGCAGCTTGAAATCACTAGCGGGAAACTACGAGCAGTACTTC
TRBJ2-7 | TRBV25-1 | - | - | CASSVATSSDEQYF | TGTGCCAGCAGTGTTGCGACTTCCTCCGACGAGCAGTACTTC
TRBJ2-3 | TRBV5-1 | - | - | CASSQAQGDTQYF | TGCGCCAGCAGCCAGGCACAGGGAGATACGCAGTATTTT
TRBJ2-1 | TRBV11-2 | TRBD2 | - | CASSPWTGLAYNEQFF | TGTGCCAGCAGCCCCTGGACGGGACTAGCCTATAATGAGCAGTTCTTC
TRBJ2-3 | TRBV19 | TRBD2 | - | CASSAGLARDTQYF | TGTGCCAGTAGTGCGGGACTAGCTAGGGATACGCAGTATTTT
TRBJ2-4 | TRBV21-1 | - | - | CASSKEFRSLAKNIQYF | TGTGCCAGCAGCAAAGAATTCAGGTCTTTGGCCAAAAACATTCAGTACTTC
TRBJ1-1 | TRBV5-4 | TRBD1 | - | CASTSRTGLIMNTEAFF | TGTGCCAGCACCTCTCGGACAGGACTTATCATGAACACTGAAGCTTTCTTT
TRBJ2-6 | TRBV27 | - | once | CASTPLWDTKGSGANVLTF | TGTGCCAGCACCCCCCTGTGGGACACGAAGGGCTCTGGGGCCAACGTCCTGACTTTC
TRBJ2-5 | TRBV11-2 | TRBD2 | - | CASSAPGTSGRPWQETQYF | TGTGCCAGCAGCGCTCCCGGGACTAGCGGGAGGCCATGGCAAGAGACCCAGTACTTC
TRBJ2-5 | TRBV19 | TRBD1 | once | CASSSDRLQETQYF | TGTGCCAGTAGCTCGGACAGGCTCCAAGAGACCCAGTACTTC
TRBJ1-4 | TRBV2 | TRBD1 | - | CASSPGTAPNEKLFF | TGTGCCAGCAGCCCCGGGACAGCCCCTAATGAAAAACTGTTTTTT
TRBJ1-1 | TRBV6-5 | TRBD1 | - | CASSRDRTDTEAFF | TGTGCCAGCAGCCGGGACAGGACGGACACTGAAGCTTTCTTT
TRBJ2-7 | TRBV6-6 | TRBD1 | - | CASSRGQHEQYF | TGTGCCAGCAGCAGGGGGCAGCACGAGCAGTACTTC